These 18 T cell receptor beta chains were sequenced from one sample in a study of metastatic and nonmetastatic thyroid tumors. TCRdb re-analyzed the PCR reads using MiXCR. The repertoire includes approximately 28,000 clones, approximately 19% of them detected once, and around a fifth sits in the top ten. There were no patients who had received any treatment before thyroid surgery. Input material: blood. Receptors originate from a female donor with papillary thyroid cancer or a benign thyroid nodule (not recorded which). Some clones in this sample may be carry-over from other donors' samples.

This clone showed up just a few times. This chain connects TRBV7-2 to TRBJ2-4; either TRBD1 or TRBD2 may supply D (5 bases each). Trimming removed 1 base at V and 9 bases at J, with 13 bases between. The CDR3 runs to 14 residues. Germline CDR1 SGHTA, CDR2 FQGNSA. The CDR3 DNA follows: TGTGCCAGCAGCTTAGTTCGCCAGGGAGCCATTCAGTACTTC. This sequence encodes CASSLVRQGAIQYF.

The sample holds many counts of this clone. The CDR3 protein is CAISGGSGGGELFF. The CDR3 DNA reads TGTGCCATCAGTGGAGGTAGCGGGGGCGGGGAGCTGTTTTTT. The rearrangement joins TRBV10-3 to TRBJ2-2; TRBD2 aligns across 9 bases. The CDR3 length is 14 residues. Trimming took 4 bases from V and 7 from J; bases not matched to a gene: 4. Germline lookup yields CDR1 ENHRY and CDR2 SYGVKD.

This clone has a single count. V usage is TRBV4-3 and J usage is TRBJ2-1; 9 bases align to TRBD1. The V and J ends lost 0 bases and 6 bases, in that order; junction bases with no gene match: 9. Looked up from germline, CDR1 is LGHNA and CDR2 is YSLEER. This CDR3 region has 17 residues. As DNA, the CDR3 is TGCGCCAGCAGCCAAGATCCCCGGACAGGGGTATGCAATGAGCAGTTCTTC. Its translation: CASSQDPRTGVCNEQFF.

In this sample, this clone turned up a few times. This rearrangement joins TRBV24-1 to TRBJ2-1; TRBD2 aligns across 8 bases. The V and J ends lost 3 bases and 10 bases, in that order; junction bases with no gene match: 13. CDR1 and CDR2 (germline): KGHDR, SFDVKD. The CDR3 covers 16 residues. The CDR3 nucleotides are TGTGCCACCAGTGATGCCAGCGGGAGCATTTTTGAGGAGCAGTTCTTC. Residues: CATSDASGSIFEEQFF.

This clone was found many times. The rearrangement uses TRBV6-2 or TRBV6-3 and TRBJ1-5; 7 bases fit TRBD1. Germline assignment: CDR1 MNHEY and CDR2 SVGEGT. The CDR3 sequence is 14 residues long. After removal of 6 bases from V and 6 bases from J, the junction contained 8 bases not matched to a gene. CDR3 in amino acids: CASRKDRAGQPQHF. The CDR3 DNA sequence: TGTGCCAGCAGGAAAGACAGGGCGGGTCAGCCCCAGCATTTT.

This rearrangement joins TRBV7-8 to TRBJ1-5; D is possibly TRBD1 (6 bases). V was shortened by 6 bases and J by 3 bases, with 18 bases between the two germline ends. There are 16 residues in the CDR3. Germline values: CDR1 SGHVS, CDR2 FQNEAQ. The CDR3 DNA reads TGTGCCAGCAGGGAAGGACAGCAAGGTTACAATCAGCCCCAGCATTTT. Its protein is CASREGQQGYNQPQHF.

This chain connects TRBV11-3 to TRBJ2-7; D gene uncertain. The CDR3 totals 13 residues. Germline V gene data show CDR1 as SGHNT and CDR2 as YENEEA. V dropped 5 bases and J dropped 5 bases, with 13 bases sitting between them. The CDR3 loop is CASSPPYVNEQYF. CDR3 DNA: TGTGCCAGCAGCCCCCCCTACGTCAACGAGCAGTACTTC.

This clone was counted between two and nine times. The chain carries TRBV19 and TRBJ2-1; no reliable D call. Germline V CDR1 and CDR2: LNHDA, SQIVND (reference sequence). The V end was cut by 5 bases, the J end by 10 bases, with 15 bases between. CDR3 length equals 13 residues. The chain's CDR3 is CASSLRSGSEQFF. In nucleotides, the CDR3 is TGTGCCAGTAGTCTTCGGAGTGGATCGGAGCAGTTCTTC.

DNA of the CDR3: TGTGCCAGCAGGCGGGACGGAGACACCGGGGAGCTGTTTTTT. The encoded protein is CASRRDGDTGELFF. The chain employs TRBV12-3 or TRBV12-4 and TRBJ2-2; D is possibly TRBD2 (6 bases). This CDR3 has 14 residues. The V end was cut by 6 bases, the J end by 3 bases, with 11 bases between.

The chain recombines TRBV7-2 with TRBJ1-3, with TRBD1 as a possible D gene (6 bases). Per the germline V gene, CDR1 is SGHTA and CDR2 is FQGNSA. The CDR3 runs to 15 residues. Trimming cost V 5 bases and J 0 bases, with 11 bases left between them. This chain's CDR3 is CASSRDTFSGNTIYF. For the CDR3, the DNA is TGTGCCAGCAGCCGGGACACATTCTCTGGAAACACCATATATTTT.

At least ten counts were recorded for this clone. The chain couples TRBV25-1 to TRBJ2-5; 9 nucleotides line up with TRBD1. This CDR3 comprises 16 residues. J lost 1 base, V lost 3 bases, and 6 bases had no gene match. Germline assignment: CDR1 MGHDK and CDR2 SYGVNS. CDR3 nucleotide sequence: TGTGCCAGCAGTGACCAGACAGGGGGATTCCAAGAGACCCAGTACTTC. Residues: CASSDQTGGFQETQYF.

The J gene is TRBJ1-1, the V gene TRBV30, with 8 bases lining up with TRBD1. V shed 3 bases, J shed 8 bases, and the junction held 5 bases outside the gene matches. This CDR3 is 12 amino acids long. Germline assignment: CDR1 GTSNPN and CDR2 SVGIG (reference sequence). The CDR3 spells CAWRQGVPEAFF. CDR3 coding DNA: TGTGCCTGGAGACAGGGGGTCCCCGAAGCTTTCTTT.

The CDR3 sequence is CSAPPGTSGTDTQYF. The DNA for the CDR3 is TGCAGTGCCCCCCCCGGGACTAGCGGCACAGATACGCAGTATTTT. V is TRBV20-1 and J is TRBJ2-3; TRBD2 agrees at 10 bases. The CDR3 is 15 amino acids. CDR1 is DFQATT, CDR2 SNEGSKA, per germline (reference sequence). Unmatched junction bases numbered 7, after V lost 6 bases and J lost 1 base.

There are many counts of this clone. V is TRBV18 and J is TRBJ1-3, with D possibly TRBD1 on 5 matching bases. CDR1 KGHSH and CDR2 LQKENI come from the germline V gene. This CDR3 has 17 residues. Trimming stripped 2 bases from V and 0 bases from J, with 14 bases between. CDR3 protein: CASSPLPGSYSGNTIYF. The CDR3 region has the DNA TGTGCCAGCTCACCATTGCCAGGGTCCTACTCTGGAAACACCATATATTTT.

Notes on this clone: The same CDR3 arises from other DNA sequences in this sample as well. CDR3 nucleotides: TGCAGTGCTACCCTAGGACAGGGGGCTCGTGATACACAATATTTT. Its translation is CSATLGQGARDTQYF. J is TRBJ2-3 and V is TRBV20-1; 11 nucleotides align to TRBD1. With V trimmed by 4 bases and J by 15 bases, 18 bases remained unmatched. This CDR3 region has 15 residues. Germline loops: CDR1 DFQATT, CDR2 SNEGSKA (reference sequence).

This clone was seen repeatedly, ten times or more. The chain links TRBV18 to TRBJ1-3; D is unclear. Germline CDR1 reads KGHSH; CDR2 reads LQKENI. The CDR3 is 12 amino acids. V gave up 3 bases and J gave up 4 bases, with 4 bases separating them. This CDR3 is CASSPSGNTIYF. In nucleotides, the CDR3 is TGTGCCAGCTCACCCTCGGGAAACACCATATATTTT. The full variable domain, in which reference TRBV18 and TRBJ1-3 provide the parts outside the CDR3, is NAGVMQNPRHLVRRRGQEARLRCSPMKGHSHVYWYRQLPEEGLKFMVYLQKENIIDESGMPKERFSAEFPKEGPSILRIQQVVRGDSAAYFCASSPSGNTIYFGEGSWLTVV.

This clone was counted ten times or more. A much larger clonotype is one base distant, so this may be a read error. The chain joins TRBV11-2 to TRBJ1-4; D uncertain. The V end was cut by 4 bases, the J end by 7 bases, with 10 bases between. CDR1 is SGHAT, CDR2 FQNNGV, per germline. CDR3 length equals 13 residues. CDR3 coding DNA: TGTGCCAGCAGCTCAGAGTTCCTTGAAAAACTGTTTTTT. This gives the protein CASSSEFLEKLFF.

This clone showed up many times. CDR3 nucleotide sequence: TGTGCCAGCAGCTTGACAGCCATTGGAGGCTACACCTTC. Protein sequence: CASSLTAIGGYTF. The rearrangement joins TRBV7-3 to TRBJ1-2, with a possible D match to TRBD1 (5 bases). The germline gives CDR1 SGHTA, CDR2 FQGTGA. This CDR3 comprises 13 residues. The ends were cut back, 3 bases at V and 8 bases at J, with 13 bases in the middle.